This entry concerns a single TCR beta chain. Its target is unknown. Looked up from germline, CDR1 is KGHSH and CDR2 is LQKENI. V lost 5 bases, J lost 2 bases, and 7 bases stayed unmatched. The CDR3 is made up of 15 amino acids. This specimen comes from a study of OX40 agonist ivuxolimab in advanced cancers. Study-wide context: Patients in the trial were receiving intravenous ivuxolimab every 2 weeks, at doses of 0.01 to 10 mg/kg.

Study observations and caveats: Expansion of clones was among the lowest in partial responders at 0.1-3.0 mg/kg.

The method was immunoSEQ multiplex PCR; TCRdb's version includes in-frame clones alone and lacks a portion of them. There are roughly 50,000 clones in the sample; around 84% occur only once, and around 1% lies in the top ten. The chain has TRBV18 and TRBJ2-5, with TRBD1 identical over 8 bases. The sequence came from an adult with an advanced solid tumor such as melanoma, head and neck, liver or kidney cancer. The sample consisted of CD4+ or CD8+ T cells sorted from blood, taken in a trial of the OX40 agonist ivuxolimab. The CDR3 region has the DNA TGTGCCAGCTCAAGAGGACAGGGTAGACAAGAGACCCAGTACTTC. Protein product: CASSRGQGRQETQYF. Together with reference TRBV18 and TRBJ2-5, the CDR3 gives the full variable domain: NAGVMQNPRHLVRRRGQEARLRCSPMKGHSHVYWYRQLPEEGLKFMVYLQKENIIDESGMPKERFSAEFPKEGPSILRIQQVVRGDSAAYFCASSRGQGRQETQYFGPGTRLLVL.